Following are 10 T cell receptor beta chains from one sample sequenced in a study of blood T cell repertoires in COVID-19. Only in-frame clones appear in the TCRdb table, and some are missing; sequencing was by immunoSEQ multiplex PCR. The sample shows under 250,000 clones, roughly 88% of them seen only once. The sequencing sample was made of peripheral blood. Receptors were obtained from a human donor in a cohort sampled during active COVID-19.

The chain recombines TRBV7-7 with TRBJ1-2; 7 bases match TRBD1. The CDR3 loop spans 15 amino acids. Germline values: CDR1 SSHAT, CDR2 FNYEAQ (reference sequence). Trimming removed 5 bases from V and 6 bases from J; junction bases left unmatched: 12. The CDR3: CASSPPRRGQDGYTF. For the CDR3, the DNA is TGTGCCAGCAGCCCTCCCAGGAGGGGGCAGGATGGCTACACCTTC. Full variable domain (outside the CDR3, taken from reference TRBV7-7 and TRBJ1-2): GAGVSQSPRYKVTKRGQDVTLRCDPISSHATLYWYQQALGQGPEFLTYFNYEAQPDKSGLPSDRFSAERPEGSISTLTIQRTEQRDSAMYRCASSPPRRGQDGYTFGSGTRLTVV.

The rearrangement links TRBV5-1 to TRBJ1-4, with a weak D call TRBD1 (6 bases). CDR1 and CDR2 (germline): SGHRS, YFSETQ. Trimming pared 4 bases from V and 5 bases from J, leaving 15 bases between. The CDR3 is made up of 15 amino acids. The CDR3 nucleotides are TGCGCCAGCAGCACTGGACAGCGCGGGAATGAAAAACTGTTTTTT. Translation gives CASSTGQRGNEKLFF.

The V and J genes are TRBV7-2 and TRBJ2-1, with D possibly being TRBD1 (5 bases). The germline gives CDR1 SGHTA, CDR2 FQGNSA. This CDR3 has 16 amino acids. Trimming shortened V by 0 bases and J by 4 bases, and 13 bases separated the two germline ends. CDR3 in amino acids: CASSLAIQGRYNEQFF. The CDR3, as DNA: TGTGCCAGCAGCTTAGCGATCCAGGGTCGATACAATGAGCAGTTCTTC.

The chain recombines TRBV4-1 with TRBJ2-7; tentatively, D is TRBD1 (6 bases). V was cut by 5 bases and J by 7 bases, with 12 bases left in between. This CDR3 comprises 12 residues. Germline CDR1 reads MGHRA; CDR2 reads YSYEKL. CDR3 region: CASSKRQDEQYF. For the CDR3, the DNA is TGCGCCAGCAGCAAAAGACAGGATGAGCAGTACTTC.

The chain combines TRBV7-8 with TRBJ1-5; 8 bases are a match to TRBD1. Trimming removed 5 bases from V and 6 bases from J; junction bases left unmatched: 6. The germline gives CDR1 SGHVS, CDR2 FQNEAQ. The length of the CDR3 is 14 residues. CDR3 residues: CASSRDRGTQPQHF. For the CDR3, the DNA is TGTGCCAGCAGCCGAGACAGGGGCACTCAGCCCCAGCATTTT.

The rearrangement links TRBV18 to TRBJ2-1, with D possibly matching TRBD1 (5 bases). Trimming removed 2 bases at V and 0 bases at J, with 23 bases between. The CDR3 length is 20 residues. The germline gives CDR1 KGHSH, CDR2 LQKENI. Here the CDR3 DNA reads TGTGCCAGCTCACCAGCAGCGACAGTTCCTATTTCGGGCTCCTACAATGAGCAGTTCTTC. This gives the protein CASSPAATVPISGSYNEQFF. Supplemented by reference TRBV18 and TRBJ2-1, the full variable domain reads NAGVMQNPRHLVRRRGQEARLRCSPMKGHSHVYWYRQLPEEGLKFMVYLQKENIIDESGMPKERFSAEFPKEGPSILRIQQVVRGDSAAYFCASSPAATVPISGSYNEQFFGPGTRLTVL.

This chain joins TRBV7-8 and TRBJ2-5, with TRBD1 matching 7 bases. Germline V gene data show CDR1 as SGHVS and CDR2 as FQNEAQ. The CDR3 runs 19 residues. After removal of 4 bases from V and 5 bases from J, the junction contained 22 bases not matched to a gene. CDR3 DNA sequence: TGTGCCAGCAGCTCGGACCGGGACAGCTATGAGAAAAGGGGGGAGACCCAGTACTTC. It encodes CASSSDRDSYEKRGETQYF.

This sequence joins TRBV4-2 and TRBJ2-7; TRBD1 matches at 7 bases. Germline V lookup: CDR1 LGHNA, CDR2 YNFKEQ. Trimming at V came to 0 bases and at J to 3 bases, leaving 5 bases not matched to a gene. The CDR3 contains 15 residues. The CDR3 nucleotides are TGTGCCAGCAGCCAAGATCTGGGACAGCGCTACGAGCAGTACTTC. Its translation: CASSQDLGQRYEQYF.

Only a few counts were recorded for this clone. The chain is built from TRBV5-6 and TRBJ2-1; TRBD2 matches at 9 bases. Germline lookup yields CDR1 SGHDT and CDR2 YYEEEE. The CDR3 extends over 15 amino acids. With V trimmed by 0 bases and J by 9 bases, 7 bases remained unmatched. CDR3 DNA: TGTGCCAGCAGCTTGGACCTAGCGGGATATAGTGAGCAGTTCTTC. It specifies CASSLDLAGYSEQFF.

The chain is built from TRBV6-2 or TRBV6-3 and TRBJ2-3; a possible D gene is TRBD1 (5 bases). CDR1 MNHEY and CDR2 SVGEGT come from the germline V gene. CDR3 length: 15 amino acids. V lost 2 bases and J 6 bases, leaving 15 bases between the germline ends. Here the CDR3 DNA reads TGTGCCAGCAGTTACCAAACAGGTTCGACTGATACGCAGTATTTT. Translation: CASSYQTGSTDTQYF.